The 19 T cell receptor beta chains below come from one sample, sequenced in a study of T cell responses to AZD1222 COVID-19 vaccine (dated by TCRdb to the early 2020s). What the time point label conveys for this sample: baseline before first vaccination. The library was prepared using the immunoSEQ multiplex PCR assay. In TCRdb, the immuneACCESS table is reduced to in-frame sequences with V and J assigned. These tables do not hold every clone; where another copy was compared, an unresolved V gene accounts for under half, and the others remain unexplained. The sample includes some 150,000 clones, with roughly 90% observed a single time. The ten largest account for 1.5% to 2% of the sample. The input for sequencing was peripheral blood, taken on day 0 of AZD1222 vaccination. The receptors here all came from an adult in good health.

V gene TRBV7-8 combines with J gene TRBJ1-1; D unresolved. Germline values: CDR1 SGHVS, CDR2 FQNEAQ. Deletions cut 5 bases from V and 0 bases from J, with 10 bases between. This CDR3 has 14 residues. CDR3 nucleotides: TGTGCCAGCAGCCTCGGACCGCTGAACACTGAAGCTTTCTTT. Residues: CASSLGPLNTEAFF. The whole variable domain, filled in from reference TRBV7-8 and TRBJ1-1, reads GAGVSQSPRYKVAKRGQDVALRCDPISGHVSLFWYQQALGQGPEFLTYFQNEAQLDKSGLPSDRFFAERPEGSVSTLKIQRTQQEDSAVYLCASSLGPLNTEAFFGQGTRLTVV.

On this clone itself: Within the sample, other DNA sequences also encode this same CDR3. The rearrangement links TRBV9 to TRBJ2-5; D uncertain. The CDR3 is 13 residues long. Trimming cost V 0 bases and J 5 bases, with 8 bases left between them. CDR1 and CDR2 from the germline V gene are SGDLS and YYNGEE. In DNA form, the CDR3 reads TGTGCCAGCAGCGTAGAGGGTTGGGAGACCCAGTACTTC. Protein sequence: CASSVEGWETQYF.

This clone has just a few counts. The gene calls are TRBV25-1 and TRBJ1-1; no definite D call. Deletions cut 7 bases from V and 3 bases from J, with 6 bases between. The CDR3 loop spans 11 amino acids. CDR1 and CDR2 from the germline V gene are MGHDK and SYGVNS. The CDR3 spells CASILDTEAFF. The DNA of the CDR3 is TGTGCCAGCATTCTAGACACTGAAGCTTTCTTT.

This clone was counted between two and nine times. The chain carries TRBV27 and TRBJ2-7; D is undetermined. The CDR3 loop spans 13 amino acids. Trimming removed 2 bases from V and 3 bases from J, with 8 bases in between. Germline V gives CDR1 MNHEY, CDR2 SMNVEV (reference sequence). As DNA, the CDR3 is TGTGCCAGCAGTTTAACTAACTACTACGAGCAGTACTTC. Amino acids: CASSLTNYYEQYF.

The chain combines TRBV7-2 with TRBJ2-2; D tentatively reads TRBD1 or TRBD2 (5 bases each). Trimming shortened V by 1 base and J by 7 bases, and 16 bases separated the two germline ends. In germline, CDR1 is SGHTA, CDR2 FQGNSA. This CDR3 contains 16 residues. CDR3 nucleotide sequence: TGTGCCAGCAGCTTAGAGCACGTCAGGGCGGGCGGGGAGCTGTTTTTT. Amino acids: CASSLEHVRAGGELFF.

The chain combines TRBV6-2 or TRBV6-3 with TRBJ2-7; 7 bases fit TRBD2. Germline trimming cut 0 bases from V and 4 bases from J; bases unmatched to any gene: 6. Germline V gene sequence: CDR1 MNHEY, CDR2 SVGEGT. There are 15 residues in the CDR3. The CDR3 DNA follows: TGTGCCAGCAGTTACTCACTAGCGAGTTTGTACGAGCAGTACTTC. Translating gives CASSYSLASLYEQYF.

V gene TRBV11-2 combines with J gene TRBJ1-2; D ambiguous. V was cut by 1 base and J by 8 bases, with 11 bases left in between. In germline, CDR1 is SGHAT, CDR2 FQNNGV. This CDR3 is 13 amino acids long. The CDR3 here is CASSLGGSSGYTF. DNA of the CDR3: TGTGCCAGCAGCTTAGGAGGGTCCAGCGGCTACACCTTC.

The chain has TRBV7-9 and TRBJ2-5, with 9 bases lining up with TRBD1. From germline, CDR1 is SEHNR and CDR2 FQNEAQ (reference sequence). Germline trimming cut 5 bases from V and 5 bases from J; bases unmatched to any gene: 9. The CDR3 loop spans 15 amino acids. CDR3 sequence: CASSPRDRVRETQYF. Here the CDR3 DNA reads TGTGCCAGCAGCCCCCGGGACAGGGTTCGGGAGACCCAGTACTTC.

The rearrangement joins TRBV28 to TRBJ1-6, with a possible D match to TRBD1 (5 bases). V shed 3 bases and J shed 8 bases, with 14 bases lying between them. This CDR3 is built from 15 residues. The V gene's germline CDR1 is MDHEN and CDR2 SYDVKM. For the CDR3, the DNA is TGTGCCAGCAGTTTCCCCGGGACGGGGGATTCACCCCTCCACTTT. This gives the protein CASSFPGTGDSPLHF.

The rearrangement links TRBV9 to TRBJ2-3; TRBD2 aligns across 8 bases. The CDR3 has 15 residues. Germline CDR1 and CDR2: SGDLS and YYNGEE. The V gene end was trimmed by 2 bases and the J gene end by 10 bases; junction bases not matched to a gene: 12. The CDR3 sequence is CASSVSPGTSSAQYF. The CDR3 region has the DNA TGTGCCAGCAGCGTCAGTCCCGGGACTAGTTCGGCGCAGTATTTT.

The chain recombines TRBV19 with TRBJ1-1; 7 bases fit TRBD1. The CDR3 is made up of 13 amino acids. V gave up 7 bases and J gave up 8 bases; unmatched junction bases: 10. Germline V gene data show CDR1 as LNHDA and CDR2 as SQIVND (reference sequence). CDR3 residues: CASTGKRTGEAFF. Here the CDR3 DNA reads TGTGCCAGTACCGGGAAGCGGACAGGAGAAGCTTTCTTT.

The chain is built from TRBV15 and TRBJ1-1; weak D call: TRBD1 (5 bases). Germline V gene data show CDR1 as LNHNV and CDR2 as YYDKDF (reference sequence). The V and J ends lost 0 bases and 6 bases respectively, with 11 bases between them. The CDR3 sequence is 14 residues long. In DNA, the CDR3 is TGTGCCACCAGCAGAGAGTTAGGGGAACCTGAAGCTTTCTTT. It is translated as CATSRELGEPEAFF.

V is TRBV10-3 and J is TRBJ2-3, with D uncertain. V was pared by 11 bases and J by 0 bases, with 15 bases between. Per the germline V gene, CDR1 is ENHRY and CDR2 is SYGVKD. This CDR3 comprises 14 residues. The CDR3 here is CAVDPKLSTDTQYF. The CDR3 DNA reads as TGTGCCGTTGACCCGAAATTAAGCACAGATACGCAGTATTTT.

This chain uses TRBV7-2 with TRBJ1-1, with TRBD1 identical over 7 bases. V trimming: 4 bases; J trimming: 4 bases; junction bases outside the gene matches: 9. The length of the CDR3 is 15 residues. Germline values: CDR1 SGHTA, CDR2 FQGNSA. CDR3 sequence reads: CASSSRRQGSTEAFF. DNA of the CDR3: TGTGCCAGCAGCTCCCGTCGACAGGGCTCCACTGAAGCTTTCTTT.

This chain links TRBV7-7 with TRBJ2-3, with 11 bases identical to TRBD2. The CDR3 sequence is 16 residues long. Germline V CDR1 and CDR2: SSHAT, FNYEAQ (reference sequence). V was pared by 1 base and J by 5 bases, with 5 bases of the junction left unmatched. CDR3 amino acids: CASSLGGGTSGDTQYF. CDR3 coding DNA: TGTGCCAGCAGCTTAGGGGGGGGGACTAGCGGAGATACGCAGTATTTT.

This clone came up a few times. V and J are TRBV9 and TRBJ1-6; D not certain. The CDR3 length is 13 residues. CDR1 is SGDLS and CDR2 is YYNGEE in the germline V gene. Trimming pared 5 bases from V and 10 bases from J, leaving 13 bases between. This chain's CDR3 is CASRGPGRSPLHF. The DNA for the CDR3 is TGTGCCAGCAGGGGCCCGGGGAGGTCACCCCTCCACTTT.

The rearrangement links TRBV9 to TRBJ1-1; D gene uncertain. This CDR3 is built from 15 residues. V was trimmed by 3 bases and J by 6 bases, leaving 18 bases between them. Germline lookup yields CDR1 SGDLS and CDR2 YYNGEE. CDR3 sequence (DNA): TGTGCCAGCAGCGAAGGGCCGGGAGGAATCCCTGAAGCTTTCTTT. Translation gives CASSEGPGGIPEAFF.

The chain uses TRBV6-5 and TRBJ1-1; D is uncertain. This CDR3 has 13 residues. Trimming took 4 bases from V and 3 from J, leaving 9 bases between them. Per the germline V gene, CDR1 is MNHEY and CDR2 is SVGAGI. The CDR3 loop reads CASSSWEDTEAFF. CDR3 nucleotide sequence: TGTGCCAGCAGTTCTTGGGAGGACACTGAAGCTTTCTTT.

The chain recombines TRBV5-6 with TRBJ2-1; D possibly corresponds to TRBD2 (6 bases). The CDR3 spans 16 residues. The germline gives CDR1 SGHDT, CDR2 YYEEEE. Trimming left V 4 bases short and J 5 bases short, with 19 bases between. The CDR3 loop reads CASSRPAGRADNEQFF. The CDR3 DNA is TGTGCCAGCAGCCGGCCGGCGGGGCGGGCCGACAATGAGCAGTTCTTC.